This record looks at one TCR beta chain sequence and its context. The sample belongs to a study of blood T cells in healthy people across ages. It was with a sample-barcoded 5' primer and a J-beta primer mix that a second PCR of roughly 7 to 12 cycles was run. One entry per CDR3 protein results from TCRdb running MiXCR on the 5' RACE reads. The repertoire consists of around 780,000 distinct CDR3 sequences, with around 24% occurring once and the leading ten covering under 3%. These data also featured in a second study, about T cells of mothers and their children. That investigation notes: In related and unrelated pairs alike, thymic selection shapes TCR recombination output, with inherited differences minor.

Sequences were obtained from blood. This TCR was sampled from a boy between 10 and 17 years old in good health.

CDR3 residues: CSARGRGPTEAFF. The CDR3 nucleotides read TGCAGTGCTAGAGGGCGGGGGCCCACTGAAGCTTTCTTT. The chain joins TRBV20-1 to TRBJ1-1, with D possibly TRBD1 on 6 matching bases. Between the trimmed V and J ends, which lost 1 base and 4 bases, there was a span of 10 bases. Germline lookup yields CDR1 DFQATT and CDR2 SNEGSKA (reference sequence). The CDR3 length is 13 residues.